This T cell receptor (beta chain) is from a study of blood T cell repertoires in COVID-19. The CDR3 covers 14 residues. CDR1 is SGHAT and CDR2 is FQNNGV in the germline V gene. The J segment lost 6 bases and the V segment lost 3 bases, leaving 3 bases of the junction unmatched. Here immunoSEQ multiplex PCR was the method, and the copy in TCRdb shows in-frame clones only, minus some. The repertoire holds a few hundred thousand clones, with 85% to 90% as singletons. The chain combines TRBV11-2 with TRBJ2-5; TRBD1 matches at 11 bases. The source is a woman aged 50 to 60 with COVID-19, enrolled during active disease. Sequenced material: peripheral blood. The CDR3 loop reads CASSLGTGGQTQYF. The CDR3 nucleotides are TGTGCCAGCAGCTTGGGGACAGGGGGACAGACCCAGTACTTC.